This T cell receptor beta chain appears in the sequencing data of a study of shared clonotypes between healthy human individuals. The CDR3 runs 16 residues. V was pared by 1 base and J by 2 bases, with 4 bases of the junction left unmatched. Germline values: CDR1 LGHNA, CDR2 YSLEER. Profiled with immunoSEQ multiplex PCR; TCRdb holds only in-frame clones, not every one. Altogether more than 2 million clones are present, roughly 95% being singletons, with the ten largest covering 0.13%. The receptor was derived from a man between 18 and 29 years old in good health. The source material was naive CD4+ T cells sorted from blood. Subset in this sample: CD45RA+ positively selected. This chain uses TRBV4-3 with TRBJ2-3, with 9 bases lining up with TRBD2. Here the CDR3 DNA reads TGCGCCAGCAGCCAAGGACTAGCGGACCCCACAGATACGCAGTATTTT. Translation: CASSQGLADPTDTQYF.